This TCR beta chain was found in a study of CD8 T cells in Susac syndrome. The CDR3 spans 14 residues. The ends were cut back, 6 bases at V and 5 bases at J, with 16 bases in the middle. Germline CDR1 reads MNHNY; CDR2 reads SVGAGI (reference sequence). With random hexamers, about 0.45 to 1 ug RNA was reverse transcribed. TCRdb called the immunoSEQ multiplex PCR reads again in MiXCR, with one record for every CDR3 protein. This table holds 140,000 or so distinct CDR3 sequences, approximately 95% found once. This clonotype was sampled from a human donor with multiple sclerosis. The sequenced sample consisted of CD4+ T cells from PBMCs. The V call is TRBV6-6, the J call TRBJ1-1; D possibly corresponds to TRBD1 (6 bases). The CDR3 reads CASSTQGFDTEAFF. The CDR3 DNA follows: TGTGCCAGCAGCACCCAGGGGTTCGATACTGAAGCTTTCTTT.